The present entry profiles one T cell receptor beta chain with its context. No antigen is known for it. The record has no base qualities; no much larger clone is one base away. This record comes from a study of T cell responses to AZD1222 COVID-19 vaccine (dated by TCRdb to about 2021). Turning to the overall study: A total of 230 to 250 trial participants underwent TCR sequencing, of whom 207 had received two doses of AZD1222 and about 25 had received two doses of the MenACWY control vaccine. Trial participants were enrolled by age into 18-55, 56-69 and 70-plus year subgroups, with about 150, 27 and 61 TCR-sequenced participants respectively. The paper as a whole reports these results and caveats: Conclusions about previously exposed vaccinees are limited, since just six AZD1222 recipients were seropositive for SARS-CoV-2 at baseline. Reportedly, almost half of the unique spike-specific TCRs recognized epitopes lying outside the regions that are mutated in the B.1.351 and B.1.1.7 variants. Most participants were white British and females outnumbered males, and the authors suggested that clonal diversity may have been underestimated. The 56-69-year group was small, and its depth increase did not reach significance, likely because of low power. Spike-specific TCR breadth and depth rose significantly after two AZD1222 doses compared with day 0 and with MenACWY recipients. Because no samples from the day 14 peak response were available, repertoires could be characterized only after the peak T cell response. CD4 TCRs associated with the vaccine covered the entire spike protein, and the dominant responses were in regions 160-218 and 743-854.

The CDR3 regions of human TCRbeta chains were analyzed by immunosequencing. The paper's processing steps were these. Repertoire TCRs were matched against a reference library of SARS-CoV-2-specific TCRs generated with the MIRA antigen-specificity platform. Breadth was defined as the fraction of unique TCRs that were SARS-CoV-2-associated. Depth was defined as the fraction of total T cells that were SARS-CoV-2-associated. Using the MIRA data, every spike-specific TCR was mapped to the spike region that the TCR reacted to and assigned to either a CD4 or a CD8 class. Log10-transformed breadth and depth values were compared by one-way ANOVA with Sidak's multiple comparisons tests. This is the immuneACCESS table as TCRdb keeps it, with only in-frame sequences that have V and J called. A part of the clones is gone; compared with another copy, unresolved V genes explain less than half, and the rest is unexplained. The DNA gave D and trimming, while V, J and clone size come from that table. This sample lists around 150,000 clones; around 90% were detected once. The ten most abundant clones make up about 3.6% of the sample.

As encoded in the germline V gene, CDR1 is SGHVS while CDR2 is FNYEAQ. The CDR3 holds 15 amino acids from the cysteine to the phenylalanine. Of all the DNA, just the CDR3 is kept, 45 bases in frame from base 1. V is shortened by 5 bases, J by 2 bases, and the region joining them spans 15 bases. What this sample's time point label stands for: about 28 days (+/-7) after the second vaccine dose. AZD1222 recipients given second doses at about 4 weeks or at about 12 weeks were pooled, since spike-specific TCR depth and breadth were not found to differ between the two schedules. Vaccinee samples were obtained from the UK trials COV001 and COV002, which included a single-blind randomized controlled phase 2/3 trial of AZD1222 (ChAdOx1 nCoV-19) in healthy adults. Trial participant PBMC samples were collected at day 0 and day 28 after the second dose for TCRbeta chain sequencing.

The chain is encoded by TRBV7-6 joined to TRBJ1-1; TRBD1 might be the D gene, on 6 matching bases. The sequence was obtained from an adult who received the AZD1222 COVID-19 vaccine. The material sequenced was peripheral blood, taken 28 days after the second AZD1222 dose. The CDR3 is CASSTSDRYNTEAFF. Here is the DNA: TGTGCCAGCAGCACCTCGGACAGATACAACACTGAAGCTTTCTTT.